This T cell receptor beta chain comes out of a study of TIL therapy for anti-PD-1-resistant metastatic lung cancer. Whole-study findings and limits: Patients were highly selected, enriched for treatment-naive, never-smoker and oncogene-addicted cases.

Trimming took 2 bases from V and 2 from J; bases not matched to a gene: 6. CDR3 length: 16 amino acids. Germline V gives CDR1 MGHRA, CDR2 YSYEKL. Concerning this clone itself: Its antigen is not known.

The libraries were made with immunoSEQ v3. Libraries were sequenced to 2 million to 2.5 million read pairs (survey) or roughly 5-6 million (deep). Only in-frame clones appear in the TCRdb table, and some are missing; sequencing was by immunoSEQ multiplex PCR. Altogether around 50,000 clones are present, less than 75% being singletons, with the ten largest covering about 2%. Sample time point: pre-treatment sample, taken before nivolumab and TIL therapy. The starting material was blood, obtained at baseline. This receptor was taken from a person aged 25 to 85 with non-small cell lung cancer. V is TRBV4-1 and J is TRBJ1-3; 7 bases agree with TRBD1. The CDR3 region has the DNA TGCGCCAGCAGCCAACCAACAGGGGACCCTGGAAACACCATATATTTT. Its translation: CASSQPTGDPGNTIYF.